This is a list of T cell receptor beta chains from one sample in a study of OX40 agonist ivuxolimab in advanced cancers. The method was immunoSEQ multiplex PCR; TCRdb's version includes in-frame clones alone and lacks a portion of them. The table records 30,000 to 35,000 clones, more than 80% of them present only once. This specimen consisted of CD4+ or CD8+ T cells sorted from blood, obtained in a trial of the OX40 agonist ivuxolimab. The receptor set was obtained from an adult with an advanced solid tumor such as melanoma, head and neck, liver or kidney cancer. CDR3s include the opening cysteine and the closing phenylalanine or tryptophan. A D gene is named only where the DNA matches it firmly. Not every row has a clone size; where given, it reads once, few, many or a size class.

j_call v_call d_call clone_size cdr3_nt cdr3_aa
TRBJ2-5 TRBV28 - - TGTGCCAGCAGTTTAGGCTTTCCACCGGACCAAGAGACCCAGTACTTC CASSLGFPPDQETQYF
TRBJ2-3 TRBV5-1 TRBD1 - TGCGCCAGCAGCTTAGGGTCGACAGGGGGAAGCACAGATACGCAGTATTTT CASSLGSTGGSTDTQYF
TRBJ2-7 TRBV2 - - TGTGCCAGCAGTGAAGCGCGTCTAGCGCACTACGAGCAGTACTTC CASSEARLAHYEQYF
TRBJ1-3 TRBV5-4 - - TGTGCCAGCAGCTTGGACAGCTTCTCTGGAAACACCATATATTTT CASSLDSFSGNTIYF
TRBJ2-7 TRBV7-9 TRBD1 - TGTGCCAGCAGCCTCGACAGGGGCCTACCCTACGAGCAGTACTTC CASSLDRGLPYEQYF
TRBJ2-7 TRBV7-2 - - TGTGCCAGCAGCTTTCTCTACGAGCAGTACTTC CASSFLYEQYF
TRBJ2-3 TRBV19 TRBD2 - TGTGCCAGTAGTATAGATTCTGCGGGAGGGGGAACAGATACGCAGTATTTT CASSIDSAGGGTDTQYF
TRBJ2-3 TRBV6-1 - medium-sized TGTGCCAGCAGTGAAGGACTAACCACAGATACGCAGTATTTT CASSEGLTTDTQYF
TRBJ1-2 TRBV30 TRBD1 - TGTGCCTGGAGTTTTGGGACAGCGGAACCCTATGGCTACACCTTC CAWSFGTAEPYGYTF
TRBJ2-1 TRBV11-3 - - TGTGCCAGCAGCTTAGGGACGGGAAATGAGCAGTTCTTC CASSLGTGNEQFF
TRBJ1-4 TRBV5-6 - - TGTGCCAGCAGCTTGTCGGTGGGGGCCTCGGGGGAAAAACTGTTTTTT CASSLSVGASGEKLFF
TRBJ2-1 TRBV7-2 TRBD2 - TGTGCCAGCAGCACACCGACTAGCGGGGGTTTCGAGCAGTTCTTC CASSTPTSGGFEQFF
TRBJ1-2 TRBV28 TRBD1 - TGTGCCAGCAGTTTAGACAGGGGCGGCTATGGCTACACCTTC CASSLDRGGYGYTF
TRBJ2-1 TRBV4-1 TRBD2 - TGCGCCAGCAGCTTCGATAGCGGGAATGAGCAGTTCTTC CASSFDSGNEQFF
TRBJ2-1 TRBV5-4 - - TGTGCCAGCAGCCGAGAAACCGGACAGTACAATGAGCAGTTCTTC CASSRETGQYNEQFF
TRBJ2-7 TRBV6-6 - once TGTGCCAGCAGTTACTCGGGGGGGCCCTACGAGCAGTACTTC CASSYSGGPYEQYF
TRBJ2-6 TRBV5-8 TRBD1 - TGTGCCAGCAGCGTCGGACAGGGCTCTGGGGCCAACGTCCTGACTTTC CASSVGQGSGANVLTF
TRBJ1-2 TRBV29-1 - - TGCAGCGTTGAAGAAGGGCAGATTTATGGCTACACCTTC CSVEEGQIYGYTF
TRBJ1-4 TRBV25-1 - - TGTGCCAGCAGTGGGACAGATCGGGAAAAACTGTTTTTT CASSGTDREKLFF
TRBJ2-3 TRBV27 TRBD2 - TGTGCCAGCACCCCCATCGGCCCCGTGAGCGGGGAGTTCACAGATACGCAGTATTTT CASTPIGPVSGEFTDTQYF
TRBJ2-1 TRBV27 TRBD2 - TGTGCCAGCGGGGGGGACGGCACCTACAATGAGCAGTTCTTC CASGGDGTYNEQFF
TRBJ2-3 TRBV9 - - TGTGCCAGCACAGACCCCCGCACAGATACGCAGTATTTT CASTDPRTDTQYF
TRBJ1-1 TRBV29-1 - - TGCAGCGTTGAAAAAAAGAACATGGGCACTGAAGCTTTCTTT CSVEKKNMGTEAFF
TRBJ2-1 TRBV29-1 - - TGCAGCGTTGAAGCAACAGGGTTTCATGAGCAGTTCTTC CSVEATGFHEQFF
TRBJ2-2 TRBV30 - - TGTGCCTGTTGGACCGTCGGGGAGCTGTTTTTT CACWTVGELFF
TRBJ1-5 TRBV19 - - TGTGCCAGTAGCCACAGGTCTAATCAGCCCCAGCATTTT CASSHRSNQPQHF
TRBJ2-1 TRBV19 TRBD2 once TGTGCCAGTACAGCGGGGACCTTCAATGAGCAGTTCTTC CASTAGTFNEQFF
TRBJ1-4 TRBV7-9 - - TGTGCCAGCAGCCCGAGAGGGTTAGCTAATGAAAAACTGTTTTTT CASSPRGLANEKLFF
TRBJ2-7 TRBV5-6 - - TGTGCCAGCAGCTCGATGGAATACGAGCAGTACTTC CASSSMEYEQYF
TRBJ1-6 TRBV11-2 - - TGTGCCAGCAGCCCCCCCACTTCACCCCTCCACTTT CASSPPTSPLHF
TRBJ2-2 TRBV11-3 - - TGTGCCAGCAGCTTTCAACAGGGAGGCAACACCGGGGAGCTGTTTTTT CASSFQQGGNTGELFF
TRBJ1-2 TRBV2 TRBD1 once TGTGCCAGCAGGGACAGGGCCCACACCTTC CASRDRAHTF
TRBJ2-5 TRBV11-2 - - TGTGCCAGCAGCCCCGGGTCCGTTGAGACCCAGTACTTC CASSPGSVETQYF
TRBJ2-5 TRBV5-6 - - TGTGCCAGCAGCTTACTATCGTCCGGAACCAGGGAGACCCAGTACTTC CASSLLSSGTRETQYF
TRBJ2-1 TRBV4-1 - - TGCGCCAGCAGCCAACCTACAGGGAAGTTAATCAATGAGCAGTTCTTC CASSQPTGKLINEQFF
TRBJ1-1 TRBV29-1 - - TGCAGCGTCGGACCGGGGCTACTGAACACTGAAGCTTTCTTT CSVGPGLLNTEAFF
TRBJ2-1 TRBV19 TRBD2 once TGTGCCAGTAGCGGGGGGACCAATGAGCAGTTCTTC CASSGGTNEQFF
TRBJ2-1 TRBV28 TRBD2 - TGTGCCAGCAGTGGGGGCTTCGGAGCGGGAGAGCATTCCTACAATGAGCAGTTCTTC CASSGGFGAGEHSYNEQFF
TRBJ2-7 TRBV27 TRBD1 - TGTGCCAGCAGTCACAGACAGGGACAATCCTACGAGCAGTACTTC CASSHRQGQSYEQYF
TRBJ2-7 TRBV30 - - TGTGCCTGGAGCCCTCTTGGACCCCACTACGAGCAGTACTTC CAWSPLGPHYEQYF
TRBJ1-3 TRBV14 - few TGTGCCAGCAGCCAAGTTCGGGCGGGTCCTGGAAACACCATATATTTT CASSQVRAGPGNTIYF